The present TCR beta chain was sequenced within a study of blood T cell repertoires in COVID-19. Study at large: Spain, Italy and the United States supplied samples that represented acute and convalescent COVID-19.

Sequencing used immunoSEQ multiplex PCR; TCRdb keeps in-frame clones, though not all of them. The profile shows 250,000 or so clones, roughly 85% of them singletons. The sample was PBMCs or T cells enriched from blood (not recorded which). The sequence was collected from a woman between 50 and 59 years old who had recovered from COVID-19.

CDR3 sequence: CASSLASSGRKTQYF. CDR3 nucleotide sequence: TGTGCCAGCAGCTTAGCAAGTTCGGGGAGGAAGACCCAGTACTTC. The V call is TRBV7-2, the J call TRBJ2-5; a weak D match, TRBD2 (6 bases). CDR3 size: 15 residues. The germline CDR1 and CDR2 sequences are SGHTA and FQGNSA. V was pared by 0 bases and J by 6 bases, with 14 bases between.